This TCR beta chain was captured in a study of beta chain features in type 1 diabetes. About the study: Similarity in age, gender and cell yields was seen between patients and healthy donors. Study observations and caveats: Small HLA sub-analyses could not settle whether HLA shapes TCRB rearrangement. Among patients with Type 1 diabetes, TCRB CDR3s were moderately but significantly shorter in every one of the four CD4+ subsets. Type 1 diabetes patients showed fewer insertions and more deletions at VDJ junctions.

This clone was detected a few times. Its matching antigen is unknown. cDNA synthesis used the whole RNA isolate, giving expressed TCRB sequences. Profiling relied on immunoSEQ multiplex PCR, and the TCRdb table lists in-frame clones only, not all of them. Seen here are roughly 340,000 clones, 10% to 15% observed once, and the top ten hold 0.0095% to 0.011%. Sorted populations all exceeded 98% purity. The origin of this receptor is a woman under 30 with type 1 diabetes. Input material: naive CD4+ T cells from blood.

The CDR3 nucleotides are TGTGCCAGCAAAATCTCCCCGAGCTCCTACGAGCAGTACTTC. Encoded protein: CASKISPSSYEQYF. The V and J genes are TRBV7-3 and TRBJ2-7; no reliable D call. This CDR3 spans 14 amino acids. Germline lookup yields CDR1 SGHTA and CDR2 FQGTGA. V lost 7 bases and J 0 bases, leaving 13 bases between the germline ends. The whole variable domain, remainder taken from reference TRBV7-3 and TRBJ2-7, is GAGVSQTPSNKVTEKGKYVELRCDPISGHTALYWYRQSLGQGPEFLIYFQGTGAADDSGLPNDRFFAVRPEGSVSTLKIQRTERGDSAVYLCASKISPSSYEQYFGPGTRLTVT.